The entry below gives a single T cell receptor (beta chain) sequence along with its context. This sample was taken from a study of cytotoxic CD8 clonotypes in ibrutinib-treated CLL. Clones were read by immunoSEQ multiplex PCR, and TCRdb kept only the in-frame ones, dropping some. The sample yields 6,200 or so clones, 60% to 75% seen once. This receptor was taken from a human donor with chronic lymphocytic leukemia. The sample was PBMCs, taken before ibrutinib treatment.

The chain's CDR3 is CASSFRATSVGTQYF. CDR3 in DNA: TGTGCCAGCAGCTTCCGGGCCACCAGTGTTGGGACCCAGTACTTC. J is TRBJ2-5 and V is TRBV5-4; D is ambiguous. The germline V gene has CDR1 SGHNT and CDR2 YYREEE (reference sequence). Trimming took off 2 bases at V and 7 bases at J, with 18 bases between the two ends. The CDR3 runs 15 residues.